This TCR beta chain derives from a study of PD-L1 blockade in urothelial cancer. Study information: After treatment start, blood was analyzed at 3 weeks (second dose) and at 6 weeks.

The CDR3 extends over 15 amino acids. Germline V gene lookup returns CDR1 MNHEY and CDR2 SVGAGI. Trimming left V 0 bases short and J 8 bases short, with 16 bases between. Produced via immunoSEQ multiplex PCR; TCRdb's table is partial and in-frame only. The repertoire holds around 70,000 clones, around four fifths seen once, with about 5.1% in the top ten. Patients presented with locally advanced or metastatic urothelial carcinoma. This clone was counted only a few times. The sequence came from a man in his 70s with urothelial cancer. The chain combines TRBV6-5 with TRBJ1-2; D is possibly TRBD1 (6 bases). This sample comprised PBMCs, obtained around atezolizumab (anti-PD-L1) treatment. The CDR3, as DNA: TGTGCCAGCAGTTACTCGGAGGCGGGGGGGCGCGGCTACACCTTC. Translating it yields CASSYSEAGGRGYTF.